This T cell receptor beta chain was captured in a study of molecular identifiers for immune sequencing clone quantification. About the study: In the replicates, RNA derived from approximately 20,000 or 100,000 naive CD8 cells was divided into five parts, and four were sequenced. Overall study findings and caveats: Highly expanded clone sizes could be underestimated by identical TCR molecules that share a barcode. Clones that had above 20 RNA copies took up over 97% of effector molecules but under 1% in naive cells.

This clonotype came up many times. The antigen is not known. One entry per CDR3 protein, called by TCRdb with MiXCR from the PCR reads. The sample lists about 640,000 distinct CDR3 sequences, 15% to 20% occurring once. This CDR3 spans 15 amino acids. The ends were cut back, 0 bases at V and 1 base at J, with 11 bases in the middle. CDR1 and CDR2 (germline): SQVTM, ANQGSEA. The chain carries TRBV29-1 and TRBJ2-3; the D is unclear. This sequence originates from a human donor in good health. Some libraries in this study had Jurkat cell RNA spiked in. The sample taken for sequencing was naive CD8+ T cells from blood, with Jurkat cell RNA spiked in. Subset of the sample: FACS-sorted CD8+CD4-CCR7+CD45RA+ naive T cells. In DNA, the CDR3 is TGCAGCGTTGAAGATCGCCTCCACGGCACAGATACGCAGTATTTT. It is translated as CSVEDRLHGTDTQYF.